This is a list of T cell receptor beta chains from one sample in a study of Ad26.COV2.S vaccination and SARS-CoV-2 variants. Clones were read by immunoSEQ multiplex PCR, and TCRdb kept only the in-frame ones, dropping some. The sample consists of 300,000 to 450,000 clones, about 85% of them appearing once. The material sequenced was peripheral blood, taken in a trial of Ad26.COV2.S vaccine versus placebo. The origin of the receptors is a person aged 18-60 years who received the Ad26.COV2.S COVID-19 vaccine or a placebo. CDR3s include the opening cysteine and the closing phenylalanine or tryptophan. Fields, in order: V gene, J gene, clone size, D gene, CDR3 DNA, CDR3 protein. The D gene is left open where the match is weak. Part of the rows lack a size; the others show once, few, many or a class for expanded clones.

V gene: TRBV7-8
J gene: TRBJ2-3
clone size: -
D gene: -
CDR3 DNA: TGTGCCAGCAGCTTAGCGATTTTCACAGATACGCAGTATTTT
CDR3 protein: CASSLAIFTDTQYF

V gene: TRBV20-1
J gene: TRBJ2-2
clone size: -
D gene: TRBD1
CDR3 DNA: TGCAGTGCTAGTGCTGCGGGACAGGGTGACGGCACCGGGGAGCTGTTTTTT
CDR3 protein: CSASAAGQGDGTGELFF

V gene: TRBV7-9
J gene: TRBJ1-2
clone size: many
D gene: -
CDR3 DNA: TGTGCCAGCAGCTTACTCGGGAAGAATAACTATGGCTACACCTTC
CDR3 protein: CASSLLGKNNYGYTF

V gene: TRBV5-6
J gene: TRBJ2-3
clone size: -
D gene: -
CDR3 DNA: TGTGCCAGCAGCTTGACTAGCACAGATACGCAGTATTTT
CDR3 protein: CASSLTSTDTQYF

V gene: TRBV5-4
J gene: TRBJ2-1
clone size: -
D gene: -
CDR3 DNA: TGTGCCAGCAGCCATATGGTAATGGTTCCCTACAATGAGCAGTTCTTC
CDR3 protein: CASSHMVMVPYNEQFF

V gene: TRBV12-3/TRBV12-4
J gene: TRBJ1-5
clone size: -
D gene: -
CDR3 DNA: TGTGCCAGCAGGATTAGCAATCAGCCCCAGCATTTT
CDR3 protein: CASRISNQPQHF

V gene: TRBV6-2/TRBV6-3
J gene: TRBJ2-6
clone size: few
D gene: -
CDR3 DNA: TGTGCCAGCAGTTACATAGTCTCTGGGGCCAACGTCCTGACTTTC
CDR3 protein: CASSYIVSGANVLTF

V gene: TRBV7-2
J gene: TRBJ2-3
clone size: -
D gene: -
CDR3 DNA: TGTGCCAGCAGCTCGAGGTTGTTGGGGGGCACAGATACGCAGTATTTT
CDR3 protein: CASSSRLLGGTDTQYF

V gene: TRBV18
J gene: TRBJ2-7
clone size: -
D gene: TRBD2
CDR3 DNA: TGTGCCAGCTCACCGGGAGCGGGAGGGTACTCCTACGAGCAGTACTTC
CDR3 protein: CASSPGAGGYSYEQYF

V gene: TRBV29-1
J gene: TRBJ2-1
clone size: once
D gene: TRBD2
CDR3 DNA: TGCAGCGTTGATTGGATTAGCGGGGTTTACAATGAGCAGTTCTTC
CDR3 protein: CSVDWISGVYNEQFF

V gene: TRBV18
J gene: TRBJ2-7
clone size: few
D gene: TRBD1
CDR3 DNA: TGTGCCAGCTCACCGAAATCGGGGACAGGGGGCTTGGTCGAGCAGTACTTC
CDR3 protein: CASSPKSGTGGLVEQYF

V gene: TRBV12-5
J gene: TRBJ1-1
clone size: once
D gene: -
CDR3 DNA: TGTGCTAGTGGTTTGGTATCGTTTGGTGGCAGGGGAATGAACACTGAAGCTTTCTTT
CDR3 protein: CASGLVSFGGRGMNTEAFF

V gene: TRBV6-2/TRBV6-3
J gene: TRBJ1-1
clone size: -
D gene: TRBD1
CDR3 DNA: TGTGCCAGCAGCAGGACAGGAGAAGCTTTCTTT
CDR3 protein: CASSRTGEAFF

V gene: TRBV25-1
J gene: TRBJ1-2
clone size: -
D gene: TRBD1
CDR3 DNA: TGTGCCAGCAGTGACCAGGACAGGGGTGGTGGCTACACCTTC
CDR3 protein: CASSDQDRGGGYTF

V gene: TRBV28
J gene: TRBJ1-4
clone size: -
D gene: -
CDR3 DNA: TGTGCCAGCAGTTTTTGGTCCAACGGTGAAAAACTGTTTTTT
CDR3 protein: CASSFWSNGEKLFF

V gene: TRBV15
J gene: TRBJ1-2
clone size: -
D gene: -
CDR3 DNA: TGTGCCACCGGGAAGCTGGGCTTCTATGGCTACACCTTC
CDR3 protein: CATGKLGFYGYTF

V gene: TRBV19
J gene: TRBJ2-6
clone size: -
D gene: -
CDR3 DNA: TGTGCCAGCCTTTCGGCACCCACCTCTGGGGCCAACGTCCTGACTTTC
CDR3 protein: CASLSAPTSGANVLTF

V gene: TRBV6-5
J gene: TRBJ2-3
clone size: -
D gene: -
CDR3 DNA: TGTGCCAGCAGTTCCCCGGTGAGCACAGATACGCAGTATTTT
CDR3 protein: CASSSPVSTDTQYF

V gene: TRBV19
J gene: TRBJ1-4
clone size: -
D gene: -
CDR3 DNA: TGTGCCAGTAGCAAGGTGTGGTTTAATGAAAAACTGTTTTTT
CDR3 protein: CASSKVWFNEKLFF

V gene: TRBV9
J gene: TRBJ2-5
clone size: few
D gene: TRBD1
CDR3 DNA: TGTGCCAGCAGCCCAACCCACGGACAGGGGGCGGGGGAGACCCAGTACTTC
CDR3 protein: CASSPTHGQGAGETQYF

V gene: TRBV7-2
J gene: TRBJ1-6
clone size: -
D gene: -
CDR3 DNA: TGTGCCAGCAGCTTTAATATTGGACACGGGATTCATTCACCCCTCCACTTT
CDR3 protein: CASSFNIGHGIHSPLHF

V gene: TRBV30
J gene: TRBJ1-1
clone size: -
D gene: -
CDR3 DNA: TGTGCCTGGGCGGGACTTTTGGATGAAGCTTTCTTT
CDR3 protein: CAWAGLLDEAFF

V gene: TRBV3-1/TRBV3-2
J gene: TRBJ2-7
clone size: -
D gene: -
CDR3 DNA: TGTGCCAGCAGCCAAGTCCTTTACGAGCAGTACTTC
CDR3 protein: CASSQVLYEQYF

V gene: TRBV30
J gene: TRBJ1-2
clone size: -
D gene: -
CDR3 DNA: TGTGCCTGGGGGCAGGGGAACTATGGCTACACCTTC
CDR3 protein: CAWGQGNYGYTF

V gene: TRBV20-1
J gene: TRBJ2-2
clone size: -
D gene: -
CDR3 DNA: TGCAGTGCTAGTGAAATACGGTCCGCCGGGGAGCTGTTTTTT
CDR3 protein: CSASEIRSAGELFF

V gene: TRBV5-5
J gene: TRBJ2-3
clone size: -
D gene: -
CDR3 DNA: TGTGCCAGCAGCCCCCCGGGGCTCCTCACAGATACGCAGTATTTT
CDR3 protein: CASSPPGLLTDTQYF

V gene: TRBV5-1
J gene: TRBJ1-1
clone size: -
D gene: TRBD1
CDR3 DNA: TGCGCCAGCAGAACCGGACAGGGGGCCGGCACTGAAGCTTTCTTT
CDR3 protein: CASRTGQGAGTEAFF

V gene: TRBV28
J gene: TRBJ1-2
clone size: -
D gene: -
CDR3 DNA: TGTGCCAGCAGTTCTTCTACATCGCAATCAGGCGTCTATGGCTACACCTTC
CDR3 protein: CASSSSTSQSGVYGYTF

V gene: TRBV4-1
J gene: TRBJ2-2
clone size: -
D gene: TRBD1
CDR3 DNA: TGCGCCAGCAGCCTCAGACAGGGGACAAACACCGGGGAGCTGTTTTTT
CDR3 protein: CASSLRQGTNTGELFF

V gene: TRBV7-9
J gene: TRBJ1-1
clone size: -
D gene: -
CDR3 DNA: TGTGCCAGCAGCTTAGGTCCTTGGGCGGCGAACACTGAAGCTTTCTTT
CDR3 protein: CASSLGPWAANTEAFF

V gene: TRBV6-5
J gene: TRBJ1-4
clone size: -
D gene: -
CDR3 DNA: TGTGCCAGCAGTTACCTCGTGGGCCGTGCTGAAAAACTGTTTTTT
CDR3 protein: CASSYLVGRAEKLFF

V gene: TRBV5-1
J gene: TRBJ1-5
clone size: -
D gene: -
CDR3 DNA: TGCGCCAGCAGCTGGGACCTCAATCAGCCCCAGCATTTT
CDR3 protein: CASSWDLNQPQHF

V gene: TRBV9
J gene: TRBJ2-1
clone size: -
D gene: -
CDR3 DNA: TGTGCCAGCAGCGTAAATCGGGACAAGGGATTATATGAGCAGTTCTTC
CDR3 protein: CASSVNRDKGLYEQFF

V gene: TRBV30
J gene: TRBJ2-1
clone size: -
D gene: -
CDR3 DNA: TGTGCCTGGACTCGGGGAATTAGCGGATACAATGAGCAGTTCTTC
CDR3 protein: CAWTRGISGYNEQFF

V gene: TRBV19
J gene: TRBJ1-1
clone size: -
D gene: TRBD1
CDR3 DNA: TGTGCCAGTAGTGGGACCCAAGAATGGGCCTTACCGGGACAGGGGGTAGACACTGAAGCTTTCTTT
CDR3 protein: CASSGTQEWALPGQGVDTEAFF

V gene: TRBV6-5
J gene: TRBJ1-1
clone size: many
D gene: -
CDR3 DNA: TGTGCCAGCCTGTCTGTGATAGGGTACACTGAAGCTTTCTTT
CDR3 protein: CASLSVIGYTEAFF

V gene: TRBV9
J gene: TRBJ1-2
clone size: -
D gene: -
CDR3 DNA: TGTGCCAGCAGCGTAGCCACTGCGGGCTATGGCTACACCTTC
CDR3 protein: CASSVATAGYGYTF

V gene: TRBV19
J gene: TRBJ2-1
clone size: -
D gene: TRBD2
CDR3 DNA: TGTGCCAGTACCACTAGCGGGGGGCCTTACAATGAGCAGTTCTTC
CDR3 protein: CASTTSGGPYNEQFF

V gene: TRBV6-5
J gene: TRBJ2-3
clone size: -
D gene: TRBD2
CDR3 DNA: TGTGCCAGCAGTCCTAGCGGACCCAGAGATACGCAGTATTTT
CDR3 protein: CASSPSGPRDTQYF

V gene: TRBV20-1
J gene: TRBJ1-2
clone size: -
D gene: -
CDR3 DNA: TGCAGTGCTAGGGACATCAGCTACACCTTC
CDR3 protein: CSARDISYTF

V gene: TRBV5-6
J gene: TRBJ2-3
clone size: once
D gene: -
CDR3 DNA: TGTGCCAGCAGCTTGGCTCTGGCGGGACGGGGTACGCAGTATTTT
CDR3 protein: CASSLALAGRGTQYF

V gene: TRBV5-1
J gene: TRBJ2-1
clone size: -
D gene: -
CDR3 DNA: TGCGCCAGCAGCCCGGTCACCTACAATGAGCAGTTCTTC
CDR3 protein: CASSPVTYNEQFF

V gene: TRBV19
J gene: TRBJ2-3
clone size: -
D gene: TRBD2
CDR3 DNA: TGTGCCAGTAGTATTCTAGCGGGCCTCACAGATACGCAGTATTTT
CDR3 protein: CASSILAGLTDTQYF

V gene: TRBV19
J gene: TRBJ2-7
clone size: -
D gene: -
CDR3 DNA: TGTGCCAGTAGTACTTACGGAACTTCGTACGAGCAGTACTTC
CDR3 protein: CASSTYGTSYEQYF

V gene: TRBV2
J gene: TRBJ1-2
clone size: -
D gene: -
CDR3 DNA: TGTGCCAGCAGTACCGAGGGCTATGGCTACACCTTC
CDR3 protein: CASSTEGYGYTF

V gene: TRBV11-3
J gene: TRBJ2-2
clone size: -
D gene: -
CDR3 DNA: TGTGCCAGCAGCTTAGATATGGTAGGAGACGGGGAGCTGTTTTTT
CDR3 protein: CASSLDMVGDGELFF

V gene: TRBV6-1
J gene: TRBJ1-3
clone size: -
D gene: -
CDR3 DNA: TGTGCCAGCAGCAACCAGATCTCTGGAAACACCATATATTTT
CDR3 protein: CASSNQISGNTIYF